These 14 T cell receptor beta chains share one sample of origin, sequenced in a study of blood T cell repertoires in COVID-19. The method was immunoSEQ multiplex PCR; TCRdb's version includes in-frame clones alone and lacks a portion of them. The table records about 220,000 clones, almost 90% of them present only once. Sample: PBMCs or T cells enriched from blood (not recorded which). All receptors come from a woman aged 45-65 years with acute COVID-19.

The chain joins TRBV5-1 to TRBJ2-7; 7 nucleotides line up with TRBD2. The CDR3 contains 15 residues. J gave up 1 base and V 4 bases, and 8 bases lay outside the gene matches. Per germline, CDR1 SGHRS and CDR2 YFSETQ. The CDR3 DNA is TGCGCCAGCAGCCCGGTGGGGGACTATTCCTACGAGCAGTACTTC. It yields the protein CASSPVGDYSYEQYF.

This chain connects TRBV5-1 to TRBJ1-2, with 7 bases identical to TRBD1. In germline, CDR1 is SGHRS, CDR2 YFSETQ. The CDR3 extends over 15 amino acids. Trimming removed 3 bases from V and 0 bases from J; junction bases left unmatched: 5. CDR3 DNA sequence: TGCGCCAGCAGCTGGGGGGACAGATCTAACTATGGCTACACCTTC. Its protein product is CASSWGDRSNYGYTF.

The chain recombines TRBV4-1 with TRBJ2-7; possibly TRBD1 for D (5 bases). The V gene lost 4 bases and the J gene lost 2 bases, with 12 bases spanning the gap. Germline V gene data show CDR1 as MGHRA and CDR2 as YSYEKL. The CDR3 covers 14 residues. The CDR3 coding sequence is TGCGCCAGCAGCCTGGGGCCAAAGGCCTACGAGCAGTACTTC. Protein product: CASSLGPKAYEQYF.

The CDR3 DNA sequence: TGTGCCAGCAGCTTACAAGGGACTACCTGGGATACGCAGTATTTT. Translated, it gives CASSLQGTTWDTQYF. This chain joins TRBV11-2 and TRBJ2-3; 7 nucleotides match TRBD2. The CDR3 is 15 amino acids. Germline V gives CDR1 SGHAT, CDR2 FQNNGV. V trimming: 2 bases; J trimming: 6 bases; junction bases outside the gene matches: 8.

This chain connects TRBV19 to TRBJ2-3; 8 bases are a match to TRBD2. V trimming: 9 bases; J trimming: 2 bases; junction bases outside the gene matches: 7. CDR3 size: 14 residues. Germline lookup yields CDR1 LNHDA and CDR2 SQIVND (reference sequence). The CDR3 nucleotides read TGTGCCAGCCGGACTAGCCGAAACACAGATACGCAGTATTTT. Protein: CASRTSRNTDTQYF. Filled out from reference TRBV19 and TRBJ2-3, the complete variable domain reads DGGITQSPKYLFRKEGQNVTLSCEQNLNHDAMYWYRQDPGQGLRLIYYSQIVNDFQKGDIAEGYSVSREKKESFPLTVTSAQKNPTAFYLCASRTSRNTDTQYFGPGTRLTVL.

The chain employs TRBV9 and TRBJ2-5; D remains ambiguous. The V gene lost 0 bases and the J gene lost 5 bases, with 8 bases spanning the gap. The CDR3 length is 13 residues. Germline CDR1 SGDLS, CDR2 YYNGEE. DNA of the CDR3: TGTGCCAGCAGCGTAGGCCTATCTGAGACCCAGTACTTC. Translating gives CASSVGLSETQYF.

The CDR3 coding sequence is TGTGCCAGCAGCTTAGAGCTAGCGGGAGCCTACGAGCAGTACTTC. It specifies CASSLELAGAYEQYF. V gene TRBV7-9 combines with J gene TRBJ2-7, with 10 bases fitting TRBD2. Germline CDR1 SEHNR, CDR2 FQNEAQ (reference sequence). The CDR3 length is 15 residues. V gave up 1 base and J gave up 2 bases; unmatched junction bases: 2. The entire variable domain, with the rest obtained from reference TRBV7-9 and TRBJ2-7, is as follows: DTGVSQNPRHKITKRGQNVTFRCDPISEHNRLYWYRQTLGQGPEFLTYFQNEAQLEKSRLLSDRFSAERPKGSFSTLEIQRTEQGDSAMYLCASSLELAGAYEQYFGPGTRLTVT.

This clone appeared a few times. The rearrangement links TRBV27 to TRBJ1-2; 7 bases align to TRBD1. The germline V gene encodes CDR1 MNHEY and CDR2 SMNVEV (reference sequence). The CDR3 has 15 residues. V was pared by 1 base and J by 4 bases, with 6 bases of the junction left unmatched. CDR3: CASSLLQGGGYGYTF. CDR3 in DNA: TGTGCCAGCAGTTTATTGCAGGGGGGTGGCTATGGCTACACCTTC.

The chain is built from TRBV4-1 and TRBJ1-2, with TRBD1 identical over 8 bases. Germline V gene lookup returns CDR1 MGHRA and CDR2 YSYEKL. V was pared by 4 bases and J by 5 bases, with 21 bases of the junction left unmatched. This CDR3 spans 19 amino acids. The CDR3 sequence is CASSRIARDRPQTGYGYTF. As DNA, the CDR3 is TGCGCCAGCAGCCGAATAGCCCGGGACAGGCCCCAAACGGGATATGGCTACACCTTC.

The chain employs TRBV6-5 and TRBJ2-3; the D is unclear. Looked up from germline, CDR1 is MNHEY and CDR2 is SVGAGI. The germline V and J ends were trimmed by 5 bases and 3 bases, with 12 bases remaining between them. The CDR3 is 14 amino acids. CDR3 sequence (DNA): TGTGCCAGCAGTCCCCTACCAACGACAGATACGCAGTATTTT. Translating gives CASSPLPTTDTQYF.

CDR3 DNA sequence: TGTGCCAGCTCGGACAGGATAAATCAGCCCCAGCATTTT. Its translation: CASSDRINQPQHF. The chain combines TRBV19 with TRBJ1-5; 7 bases agree with TRBD1. The CDR3 consists of 13 residues. V shed 9 bases, J shed 4 bases, and the junction held 6 bases outside the gene matches. Per the germline V gene, CDR1 is LNHDA and CDR2 is SQIVND (reference sequence).

The gene calls are TRBV7-9 and TRBJ2-3; D not resolved. V shed 2 bases and J shed 6 bases, with 9 bases lying between them. Germline V gives CDR1 SEHNR, CDR2 FQNEAQ (reference sequence). The CDR3 is 13 residues long. Written as DNA, the CDR3 is TGTGCCAGCAGCTTACTTCTAGATGATACGCAGTATTTT. Protein sequence: CASSLLLDDTQYF.

The rearrangement joins TRBV5-1 to TRBJ1-2; D is unclear. The V gene's germline CDR1 is SGHRS and CDR2 YFSETQ. This CDR3 is 15 amino acids long. Deletions cut 2 bases from V and 0 bases from J, with 11 bases between. The CDR3 DNA reads TGCGCCAGCAGCTTTACGCGTGAACCTAACTATGGCTACACCTTC. Translated, it gives CASSFTREPNYGYTF.

V gene TRBV28 combines with J gene TRBJ1-4; 10 bases are a match to TRBD1. CDR3 size: 14 residues. Per germline, CDR1 MDHEN and CDR2 SYDVKM. The V segment lost 5 bases and the J segment 4 bases; nucleotides outside the gene matches: 1. The CDR3 DNA sequence: TGTGCCAGCAGTCGGGACAGGGGTAATGAAAAACTGTTTTTT. The encoded protein is CASSRDRGNEKLFF.